This T cell receptor beta chain was recovered during a study of OX40 agonist ivuxolimab in advanced cancers. Study in general: Patients were 82.7% male with ages roughly 20 to 90, mean 60. General study points: CD8+ T cells showed, on average, more clonal expansion than CD4+ cells.

Method: immunoSEQ multiplex PCR; TCRdb's copy keeps in-frame clones and lacks some. The data show tens of thousands of clones, approximately 87% seen once. Blood samples were obtained at baseline, cycle 4 day 1, and cycle 7 day 1. Concerning this clone: Its antigen is still unknown.

Trimming removed 2 bases from V and 6 bases from J, with 14 bases in between. The CDR3 contains 14 residues. CDR1 MDHEN and CDR2 SYDVKM come from the germline V gene. V is TRBV28 and J is TRBJ2-7; a possible D gene is TRBD2 (6 bases). The TCR sequence derives from an adult with an advanced solid tumor such as melanoma, head and neck, liver or kidney cancer. Sequencing was performed on CD4+ or CD8+ T cells sorted from blood, taken in a trial of the OX40 agonist ivuxolimab. CDR3 residues: CASSLPRDFGEQYF. CDR3 coding DNA: TGTGCCAGCAGTTTACCCAGGGACTTCGGCGAGCAGTACTTC. The entire variable domain, with the rest obtained from reference TRBV28 and TRBJ2-7, is as follows: DVKVTQSSRYLVKRTGEKVFLECVQDMDHENMFWYRQDPGLGLRLIYFSYDVKMKEKGDIPEGYSVSREKKERFSLILESASTNQTSMYLCASSLPRDFGEQYFGPGTRLTVT.